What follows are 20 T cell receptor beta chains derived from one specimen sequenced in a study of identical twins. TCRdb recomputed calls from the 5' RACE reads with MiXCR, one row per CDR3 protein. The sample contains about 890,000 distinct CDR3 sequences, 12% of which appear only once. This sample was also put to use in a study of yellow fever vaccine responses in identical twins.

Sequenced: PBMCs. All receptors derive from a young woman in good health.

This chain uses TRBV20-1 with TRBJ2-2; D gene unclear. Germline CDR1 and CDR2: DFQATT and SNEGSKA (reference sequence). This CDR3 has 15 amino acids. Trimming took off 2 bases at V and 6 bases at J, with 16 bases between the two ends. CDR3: CSARPDLPGAGELFF. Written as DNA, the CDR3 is TGCAGTGCTAGACCCGACCTCCCCGGTGCCGGGGAGCTGTTTTTT.

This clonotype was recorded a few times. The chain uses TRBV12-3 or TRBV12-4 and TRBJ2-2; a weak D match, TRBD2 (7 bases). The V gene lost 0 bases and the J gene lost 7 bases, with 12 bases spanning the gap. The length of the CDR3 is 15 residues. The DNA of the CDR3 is TGTGCCAGCAGTTTAGCGGGGGGGCAGAGCGGGGAGCTGTTTTTT. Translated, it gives CASSLAGGQSGELFF.

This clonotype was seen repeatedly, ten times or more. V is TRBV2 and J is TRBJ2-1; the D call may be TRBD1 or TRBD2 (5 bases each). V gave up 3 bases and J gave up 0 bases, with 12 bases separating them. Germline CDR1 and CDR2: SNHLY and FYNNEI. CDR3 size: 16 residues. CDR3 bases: TGTGCCAGCAGTGACCCAGGGAGAAACTCCTACAATGAGCAGTTCTTC. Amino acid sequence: CASSDPGRNSYNEQFF.

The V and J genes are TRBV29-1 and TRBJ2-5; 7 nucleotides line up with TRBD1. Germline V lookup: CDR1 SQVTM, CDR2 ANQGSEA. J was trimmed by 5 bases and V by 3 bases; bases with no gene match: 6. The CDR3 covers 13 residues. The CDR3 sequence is CSVDPTGLETQYF. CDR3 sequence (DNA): TGCAGCGTTGACCCGACAGGGTTGGAGACCCAGTACTTC.

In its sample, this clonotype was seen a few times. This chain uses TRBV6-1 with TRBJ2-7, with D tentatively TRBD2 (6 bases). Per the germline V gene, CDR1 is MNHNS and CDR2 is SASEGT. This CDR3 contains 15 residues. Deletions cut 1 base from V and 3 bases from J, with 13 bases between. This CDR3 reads CASSEGVDYGYEQYF. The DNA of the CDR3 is TGTGCCAGCAGTGAAGGAGTGGACTACGGCTACGAGCAGTACTTC.

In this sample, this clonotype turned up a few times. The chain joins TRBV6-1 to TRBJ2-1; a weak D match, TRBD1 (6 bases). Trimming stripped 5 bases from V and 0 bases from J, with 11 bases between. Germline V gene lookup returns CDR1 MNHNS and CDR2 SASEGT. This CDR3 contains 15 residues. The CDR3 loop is CASSQRGISYNEQFF. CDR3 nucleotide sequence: TGTGCCAGCAGTCAGAGGGGGATCTCCTACAATGAGCAGTTCTTC.

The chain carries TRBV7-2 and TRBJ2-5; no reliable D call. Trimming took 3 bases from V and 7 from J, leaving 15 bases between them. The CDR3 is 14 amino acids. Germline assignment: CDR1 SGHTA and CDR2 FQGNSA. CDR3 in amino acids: CASSLSLQTGTQYF. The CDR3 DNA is TGTGCCAGCAGCTTGAGCCTACAGACGGGGACCCAGTACTTC.

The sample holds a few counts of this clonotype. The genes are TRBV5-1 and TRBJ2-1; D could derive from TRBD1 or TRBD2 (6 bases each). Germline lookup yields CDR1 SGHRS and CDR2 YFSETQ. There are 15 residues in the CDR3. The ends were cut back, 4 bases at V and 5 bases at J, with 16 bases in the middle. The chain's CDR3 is CASSRRYREDNEQFF. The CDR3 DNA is TGCGCCAGCAGCCGCCGTTACAGGGAGGACAATGAGCAGTTCTTC.

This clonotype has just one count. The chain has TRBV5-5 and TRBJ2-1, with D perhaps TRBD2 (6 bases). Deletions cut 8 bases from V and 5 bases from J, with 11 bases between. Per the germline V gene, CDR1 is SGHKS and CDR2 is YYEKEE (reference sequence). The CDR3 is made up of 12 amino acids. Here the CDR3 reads CARGLGDNEQFF. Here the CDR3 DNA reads TGTGCCAGGGGACTTGGGGACAATGAGCAGTTCTTC.

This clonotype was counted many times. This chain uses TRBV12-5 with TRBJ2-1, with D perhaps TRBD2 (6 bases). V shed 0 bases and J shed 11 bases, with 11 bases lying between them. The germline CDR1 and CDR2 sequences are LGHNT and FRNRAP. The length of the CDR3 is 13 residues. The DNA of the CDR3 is TGTGCTAGTGGTTTGGTGGAGGGCCATAAGCAGTTCTTC. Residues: CASGLVEGHKQFF.

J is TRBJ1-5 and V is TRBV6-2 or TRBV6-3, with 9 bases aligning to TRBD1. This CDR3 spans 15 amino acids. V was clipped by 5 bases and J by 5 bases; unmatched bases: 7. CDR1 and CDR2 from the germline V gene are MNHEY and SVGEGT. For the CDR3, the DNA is TGTGCCAGCAGTGCATGGACAGGGGAAGATCAGCCCCAGCATTTT. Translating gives CASSAWTGEDQPQHF.

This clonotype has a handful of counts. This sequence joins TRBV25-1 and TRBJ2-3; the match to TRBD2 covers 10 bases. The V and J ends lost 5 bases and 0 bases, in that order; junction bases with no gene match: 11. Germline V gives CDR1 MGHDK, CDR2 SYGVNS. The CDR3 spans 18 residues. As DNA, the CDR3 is TGTGCCAGCAGTAAGCCTAGCGGGGGCCTCCTTAGCACAGATACGCAGTATTTT. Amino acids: CASSKPSGGLLSTDTQYF.

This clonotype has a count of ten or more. CDR3 in amino acids: CASSPSVNEQFF. DNA of the CDR3: TGTGCCAGCAGTCCCTCGGTCAATGAGCAGTTCTTC. J is TRBJ2-1 and V is TRBV12-3 or TRBV12-4, with no clear D. The CDR3 is made up of 12 amino acids. V dropped 5 bases and J dropped 6 bases, with 8 bases sitting between them.

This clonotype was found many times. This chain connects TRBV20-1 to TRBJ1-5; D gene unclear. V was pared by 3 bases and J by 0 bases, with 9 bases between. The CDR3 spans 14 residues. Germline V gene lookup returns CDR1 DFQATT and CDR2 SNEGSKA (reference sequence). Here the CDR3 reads CSASGGYSNQPQHF. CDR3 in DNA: TGCAGTGCTAGTGGAGGCTATAGCAATCAGCCCCAGCATTTT.

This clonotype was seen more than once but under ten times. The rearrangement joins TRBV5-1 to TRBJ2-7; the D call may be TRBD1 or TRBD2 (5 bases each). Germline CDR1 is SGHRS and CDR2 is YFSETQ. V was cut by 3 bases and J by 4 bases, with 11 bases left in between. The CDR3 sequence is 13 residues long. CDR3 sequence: CASSWDGQYEQYV. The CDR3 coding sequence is TGCGCCAGCAGCTGGGACGGGCAGTACGAGCAGTACGTC.

Here the CDR3 DNA reads TGTGCCAGCAGTTTATTCGCCGGTTCCTACGAGCAGTACTTC. Its translation is CASSLFAGSYEQYF. This chain connects TRBV28 to TRBJ2-7; D remains unclear. CDR3 length: 14 amino acids. The germline V and J ends were trimmed by 1 base and 1 base, with 8 bases remaining between them. Looked up from germline, CDR1 is MDHEN and CDR2 is SYDVKM.

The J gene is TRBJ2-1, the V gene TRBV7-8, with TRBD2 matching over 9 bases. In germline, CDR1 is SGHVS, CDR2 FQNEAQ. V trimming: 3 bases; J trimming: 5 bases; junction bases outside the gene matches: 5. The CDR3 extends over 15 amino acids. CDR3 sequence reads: CASSLWLAGNNEQFF. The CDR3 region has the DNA TGTGCCAGCAGCTTGTGGCTAGCGGGGAACAATGAGCAGTTCTTC.

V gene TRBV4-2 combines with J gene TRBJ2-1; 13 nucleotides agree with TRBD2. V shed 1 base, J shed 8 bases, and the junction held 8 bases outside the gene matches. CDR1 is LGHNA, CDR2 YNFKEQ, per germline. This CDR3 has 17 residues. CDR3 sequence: CASSQVTSGRALYEQFF. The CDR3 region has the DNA TGTGCCAGCAGCCAAGTAACTAGCGGGAGGGCCTTGTATGAGCAGTTCTTC.

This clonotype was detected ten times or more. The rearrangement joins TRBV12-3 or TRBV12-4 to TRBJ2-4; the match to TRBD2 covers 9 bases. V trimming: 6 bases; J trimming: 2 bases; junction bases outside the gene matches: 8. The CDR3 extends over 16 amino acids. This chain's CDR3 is CASSLSAGGTKNIQYF. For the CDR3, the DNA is TGTGCCAGCAGCCTCTCAGCGGGGGGTACCAAAAACATTCAGTACTTC.

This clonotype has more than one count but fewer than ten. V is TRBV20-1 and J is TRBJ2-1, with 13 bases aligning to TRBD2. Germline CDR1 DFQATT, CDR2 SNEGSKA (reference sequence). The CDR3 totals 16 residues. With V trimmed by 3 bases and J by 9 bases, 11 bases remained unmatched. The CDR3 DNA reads TGCAGTGCTAGGGGGCGGACTAGCGGGAGCAGGGGTGAGCAGTTCTTC. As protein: CSARGRTSGSRGEQFF.